This T cell receptor (beta chain) was observed in a study of breast tumors, draining lymph nodes, adjacent tissues. TCRdb re-analysed the multiplex PCR reads in MiXCR, keeping a single row per CDR3 protein. Of about 230,000 distinct CDR3 sequences listed, approximately 30% are singletons. The CDR3 has 15 amino acids. Germline trimming cut 6 bases from V and 2 bases from J; bases unmatched to any gene: 6. Germline CDR1 and CDR2: MNHNY and SVGAGI (reference sequence). Many counts were recorded for this clonotype. The lymph nodes were axillary draining lymph nodes from breast cancer patients. The V call is TRBV6-6, the J call TRBJ1-5; TRBD1 matches at 8 bases. The TCR was taken from a female donor with breast cancer. Some clones in this sample may be carry-over from other donors' samples. The sample consisted of axillary lymph node tissue. This CDR3 reads CASSLGQAGNQPQHF. The CDR3 nucleotides are TGTGCCAGCAGCCTGGGACAGGCGGGCAATCAGCCCCAGCATTTT.